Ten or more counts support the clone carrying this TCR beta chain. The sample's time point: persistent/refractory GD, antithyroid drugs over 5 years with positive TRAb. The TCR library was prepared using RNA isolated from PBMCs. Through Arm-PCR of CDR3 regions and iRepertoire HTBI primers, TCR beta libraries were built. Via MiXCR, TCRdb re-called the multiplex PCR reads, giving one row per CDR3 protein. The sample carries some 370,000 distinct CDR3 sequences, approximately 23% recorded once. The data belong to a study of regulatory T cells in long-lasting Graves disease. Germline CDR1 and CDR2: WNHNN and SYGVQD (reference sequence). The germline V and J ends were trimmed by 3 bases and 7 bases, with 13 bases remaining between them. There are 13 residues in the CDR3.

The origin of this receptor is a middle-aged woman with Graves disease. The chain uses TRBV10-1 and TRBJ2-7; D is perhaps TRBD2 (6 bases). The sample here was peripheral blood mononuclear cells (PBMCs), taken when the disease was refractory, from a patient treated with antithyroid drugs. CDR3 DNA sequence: TGCGCCAGCAGTGATCGTGGAGGGCGAGAGCAGTACTTC. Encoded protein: CASSDRGGREQYF.